What follows are 32 T cell receptor beta chains derived from one specimen sequenced in a study of T cells in tuberculosis. Measured with immunoSEQ multiplex PCR; TCRdb has only the in-frame clones, and not every one. The sample lists about 44,000 clones, 90% to 95% occurring once. The sequenced sample was PBMCs. These receptors were obtained from a donor between 10 and 29 years old with latent tuberculosis or without tuberculosis infection.

The V call is TRBV11-2, the J call TRBJ2-7; the match to TRBD2 covers 8 bases. J was trimmed by 3 bases and V by 0 bases; bases with no gene match: 4. The CDR3 spans 15 residues. In germline, CDR1 is SGHAT, CDR2 FQNNGV. CDR3 sequence: CASSLDWREDYEQYF. The CDR3, as DNA: TGTGCCAGCAGCTTAGACTGGCGGGAGGACTACGAGCAGTACTTC.

The chain is built from TRBV6-6 and TRBJ1-2; weak D call: TRBD1 (5 bases). Germline loops: CDR1 MNHNY, CDR2 SVGAGI (reference sequence). The CDR3 covers 15 residues. V shed 10 bases and J shed 0 bases, with 18 bases lying between them. CDR3: CATREGGTSNYGYTF. The CDR3 nucleotides are TGTGCCACCCGAGAGGGAGGGACTTCTAACTATGGCTACACCTTC.

The chain combines TRBV6-5 with TRBJ2-5; D gene unclear. The CDR3 runs 13 residues. Trimming removed 6 bases at V and 1 base at J, with 9 bases between. CDR1 MNHEY and CDR2 SVGAGI come from the germline V gene. The CDR3 protein is CASSRRVQETQYF. In nucleotides, the CDR3 is TGTGCCAGCAGCCGTCGGGTCCAAGAGACCCAGTACTTC.

On this clone itself: Its ends do not fully match the called genes, so a read error is possible. The chain links TRBV29-1 to TRBJ1-2; D call uncertain. CDR1 and CDR2 from the germline V gene are SQVTM and ANQGSEA. CDR3 length: 11 amino acids. The DNA for the CDR3 is TGCAGCGTTGGGAACAGCTTTTTAGCGTTCTTC. Its protein product is CSVGNSFLAFF.

The J gene is TRBJ1-5, the V gene TRBV5-1, with TRBD1 matching 8 bases. Trimming at V came to 0 bases and at J to 10 bases, leaving 6 bases not matched to a gene. The CDR3 extends over 14 amino acids. Per germline, CDR1 SGHRS and CDR2 YFSETQ. DNA of the CDR3: TGCGCCAGCAGCTTGGTTGGGACAGGTTCACCCCAGCATTTT. It yields the protein CASSLVGTGSPQHF.

J is TRBJ2-7 and V is TRBV18, with D possibly TRBD1 on 8 matching bases. The germline V gene has CDR1 KGHSH and CDR2 LQKENI. V was pared by 3 bases and J by 1 base, with 16 bases between. The CDR3 contains 16 residues. CDR3 loop: CASSPGGTGASYEQYF. DNA of the CDR3: TGTGCCAGCTCACCCGGGGGGACAGGTGCGTCCTACGAGCAGTACTTC.

This chain connects TRBV27 to TRBJ2-7; a possible D gene is TRBD2 (5 bases). CDR1 is MNHEY, CDR2 SMNVEV, per germline (reference sequence). There are 12 residues in the CDR3. Deletions cut 6 bases from V and 3 bases from J, with 9 bases between. CDR3 protein: CASSLLGYEQYF. The CDR3 DNA is TGTGCCAGCAGCCTACTAGGCTACGAGCAGTACTTC.

The V and J genes are TRBV6-1 and TRBJ2-1; D remains ambiguous. The CDR3 is 15 amino acids. Trimming removed 1 base at V and 8 bases at J, with 15 bases between. Germline V gives CDR1 MNHNS, CDR2 SASEGT. The CDR3 DNA sequence: TGTGCCAGCAGTGAAGTCCGACCCTTGAGCGATGAGCAGTTCTTC. Translation: CASSEVRPLSDEQFF.

This chain links TRBV14 with TRBJ2-1; 9 nucleotides agree with TRBD2. CDR1 and CDR2 from the germline V gene are SGHDN and FVKESK. This CDR3 has 19 residues. After removal of 3 bases from V and 4 bases from J, the junction contained 16 bases not matched to a gene. CDR3 bases: TGTGCCAGCAGCCACGATTCGGTCGCGGGGGGGGCGTATTACAATGAGCAGTTCTTC. Amino acid sequence: CASSHDSVAGGAYYNEQFF.

This chain connects TRBV29-1 to TRBJ2-1, with 14 bases aligning to TRBD2. V shed 3 bases, J shed 8 bases, and the junction held 9 bases outside the gene matches. The CDR3 loop spans 16 amino acids. CDR1 and CDR2 from the germline V gene are SQVTM and ANQGSEA. CDR3 loop: CSVDGTSGGWVDEQFF. Written as DNA, the CDR3 is TGCAGCGTTGATGGGACTAGCGGGGGTTGGGTCGATGAGCAGTTCTTC.

The V and J genes are TRBV5-1 and TRBJ2-7; TRBD2 is a possible D gene (7 bases). This CDR3 comprises 15 residues. V gave up 3 bases and J gave up 0 bases, with 13 bases separating them. CDR1 SGHRS and CDR2 YFSETQ come from the germline V gene. CDR3 sequence reads: CASSWGAGDSYEQYF. The DNA for the CDR3 is TGCGCCAGCAGCTGGGGGGCGGGGGACTCCTACGAGCAGTACTTC. Full variable domain (remainder filled in from reference TRBV5-1 and TRBJ2-7): KAGVTQTPRYLIKTRGQQVTLSCSPISGHRSVSWYQQTPGQGLQFLFEYFSETQRNKGNFPGRFSGRQFSNSRSEMNVSTLELGDSALYLCASSWGAGDSYEQYFGPGTRLTVT.

This clone was detected only once. The chain has TRBV19 and TRBJ2-7, with 8 bases matching TRBD1. The CDR3 runs to 15 residues. In germline, CDR1 is LNHDA, CDR2 SQIVND (reference sequence). V shed 3 bases and J 4 bases; nucleotides not matched to a gene: 8. The CDR3 sequence is CASSIGTGGGYEQYF. CDR3 DNA: TGTGCCAGTAGTATTGGCACAGGGGGTGGTTACGAGCAGTACTTC.

The chain is built from TRBV28 and TRBJ2-5; TRBD2 aligns across 9 bases. The CDR3 extends over 16 amino acids. Per germline, CDR1 MDHEN and CDR2 SYDVKM. The V segment lost 5 bases and the J segment 5 bases; nucleotides outside the gene matches: 12. The CDR3 protein is CASSGSGSGFWETQYF. CDR3 in DNA: TGTGCCAGCAGTGGTAGCGGGAGTGGCTTTTGGGAGACCCAGTACTTC.

This clone was counted between two and nine times. The rearrangement joins TRBV30 to TRBJ1-2; TRBD1 aligns across 7 bases. The CDR3 has 14 amino acids. V was clipped by 8 bases and J by 4 bases; unmatched bases: 13. The germline V gene has CDR1 GTSNPN and CDR2 SVGIG (reference sequence). The CDR3 here is CAADVGGAGYGYTF. The CDR3 coding sequence is TGTGCCGCAGACGTAGGGGGCGCAGGCTATGGCTACACCTTC.

The genes are TRBV6-1 and TRBJ2-1, with 10 bases fitting TRBD2. Germline values: CDR1 MNHNS, CDR2 SASEGT. The length of the CDR3 is 16 residues. J gave up 5 bases and V 3 bases, and 7 bases lay outside the gene matches. The CDR3 spells CASSDPGLARNNEQFF. In DNA form, the CDR3 reads TGTGCCAGCAGTGACCCGGGACTAGCGCGAAACAATGAGCAGTTCTTC.

This clone was recorded only once. The chain links TRBV5-1 to TRBJ1-1; D is ambiguous. Germline V lookup: CDR1 SGHRS, CDR2 YFSETQ. The CDR3 runs to 13 residues. The V end lost 0 bases, the J end lost 6 bases, and 9 bases lay between the germline ends. CDR3 nucleotide sequence: TGCGCCAGCAGCTTGGCCAGGCTTGCTGAAGCTTTCTTT. The encoded protein is CASSLARLAEAFF.

This chain uses TRBV5-1 with TRBJ2-7; 11 bases match TRBD2. CDR1 and CDR2 from the germline V gene are SGHRS and YFSETQ. This CDR3 region has 13 residues. J gave up 7 bases and V 6 bases, and 6 bases lay outside the gene matches. This CDR3 is CASKLAGAGEQYF. Written as DNA, the CDR3 is TGCGCCAGCAAACTAGCGGGGGCCGGTGAGCAGTACTTC.

The genes are TRBV7-2 and TRBJ1-1; D perhaps matches TRBD1 (6 bases). V was cut by 5 bases and J by 0 bases, with 10 bases left in between. The CDR3 consists of 14 residues. In germline, CDR1 is SGHTA, CDR2 FQGNSA. The CDR3 DNA is TGTGCCAGCAGCCGGGACACATTGAACACTGAAGCTTTCTTT. Amino acid sequence: CASSRDTLNTEAFF.

This CDR3 is CASSQDEGDRGYNEQFF. In DNA, the CDR3 is TGTGCCAGCAGCCAAGATGAGGGAGACAGGGGTTACAATGAGCAGTTCTTC. The chain recombines TRBV14 with TRBJ2-1, with 8 nucleotides matching TRBD1. J was trimmed by 4 bases and V by 0 bases; bases with no gene match: 8. Germline V gene sequence: CDR1 SGHDN, CDR2 FVKESK. The CDR3 runs 17 residues.

The CDR3 is CASSRLAGENTGELFF. The DNA of the CDR3 is TGTGCCAGTAGTAGGTTGGCGGGAGAGAACACCGGGGAGCTGTTTTTT. The V call is TRBV19, the J call TRBJ2-2, with 7 bases fitting TRBD2. The CDR3 length is 16 residues. Trimming cost V 4 bases and J 1 base; bases outside gene matches: 6. CDR1 is LNHDA and CDR2 is SQIVND in the germline V gene (reference sequence). The full variable domain, with the rest looked up from reference TRBV19 and TRBJ2-2, is DGGITQSPKYLFRKEGQNVTLSCEQNLNHDAMYWYRQDPGQGLRLIYYSQIVNDFQKGDIAEGYSVSREKKESFPLTVTSAQKNPTAFYLCASSRLAGENTGELFFGEGSRLTVL.

This clone came up once. The chain is built from TRBV9 and TRBJ2-3, with D uncertain. Germline loops: CDR1 SGDLS, CDR2 YYNGEE. CDR3 length: 16 residues. The ends were cut back, 4 bases at V and 0 bases at J, with 15 bases in the middle. The CDR3 DNA is TGTGCCAGCAGCCCTACCCGGTTTGCGAGCACAGATACGCAGTATTTT. Translation: CASSPTRFASTDTQYF.

The rearrangement joins TRBV5-4 to TRBJ1-1, with TRBD1 identical over 9 bases. The CDR3 extends over 13 amino acids. The V segment lost 4 bases and the J segment 4 bases; nucleotides outside the gene matches: 2. Germline CDR1 and CDR2: SGHNT and YYREEE (reference sequence). Here the CDR3 reads CASSLTGGTEAFF. The CDR3 nucleotides are TGTGCCAGCAGCCTGACAGGGGGCACTGAAGCTTTCTTT.

The DNA of the CDR3 is TGTGCCAGTAGTATGGCCTCCTCCCCGTACGAGCAGTACTTC. Residues: CASSMASSPYEQYF. The V and J genes are TRBV19 and TRBJ2-7; D uncertain. Trimming shortened V by 3 bases and J by 4 bases, and 13 bases separated the two germline ends. The CDR3 is made up of 14 amino acids. The germline gives CDR1 LNHDA, CDR2 SQIVND (reference sequence).

This chain connects TRBV7-6 to TRBJ2-2; D is possibly TRBD2 (5 bases). Germline-derived CDR1 and CDR2 are SGHVS and FNYEAQ. The CDR3 loop spans 16 amino acids. With 2 bases removed from V and 2 bases from J, the gap between germline ends came to 12 bases. CDR3 residues: CASSLLALTNTGELFF. CDR3 nucleotide sequence: TGTGCCAGCAGCTTACTAGCCTTGACAAACACCGGGGAGCTGTTTTTT.

This chain connects TRBV6-5 to TRBJ1-4; no reliable D call. The CDR3 spans 13 residues. The germline CDR1 and CDR2 sequences are MNHEY and SVGAGI. V was trimmed by 4 bases and J by 10 bases, leaving 13 bases between them. CDR3 DNA sequence: TGTGCCAGCAGTTCAAAAATGAGAGGAAAACTGTTTTTT. Its protein is CASSSKMRGKLFF.

The chain uses TRBV5-4 and TRBJ2-7; 8 bases align to TRBD1. Germline-derived CDR1 and CDR2 are SGHNT and YYREEE (reference sequence). CDR3 length equals 14 residues. Unmatched junction bases numbered 7, after V lost 4 bases and J lost 4 bases. CDR3 nucleotide sequence: TGTGCCAGCAGCCTGGACAGGGACGGATACGAGCAGTACTTC. Amino acid sequence: CASSLDRDGYEQYF.

The chain links TRBV5-1 to TRBJ2-5, with 7 positions matching TRBD1. V shed 1 base and J 6 bases; nucleotides not matched to a gene: 15. The CDR3 spans 17 residues. The germline CDR1 and CDR2 sequences are SGHRS and YFSETQ. The CDR3 spells CASSLNPTGLSSKTQYF. The CDR3 bases are TGCGCCAGCAGCTTGAACCCGACAGGGTTATCGTCGAAGACCCAGTACTTC. Filled out from reference TRBV5-1 and TRBJ2-5, the complete variable domain reads KAGVTQTPRYLIKTRGQQVTLSCSPISGHRSVSWYQQTPGQGLQFLFEYFSETQRNKGNFPGRFSGRQFSNSRSEMNVSTLELGDSALYLCASSLNPTGLSSKTQYFGPGTRLLVL.

The chain has TRBV7-2 and TRBJ2-7, with D perhaps matching TRBD2 (6 bases). Trimming left V 5 bases short and J 2 bases short, with 13 bases between. Germline V gene sequence: CDR1 SGHTA, CDR2 FQGNSA. CDR3 length equals 14 residues. CDR3: CASSLGGVAYEQYF. The CDR3 coding sequence is TGTGCCAGCAGCCTGGGCGGGGTAGCCTACGAGCAGTACTTC.

The table lists this clone with a count of one. V is TRBV2 and J is TRBJ2-1, with D tentatively TRBD2 (6 bases). Trimming took 7 bases from V and 8 from J, leaving 33 bases between them. Germline V lookup: CDR1 SNHLY, CDR2 FYNNEI. The CDR3 is 19 amino acids. This chain's CDR3 is CASINTPLLSGRTGDEQFF. The CDR3 nucleotides read TGTGCCAGCATAAATACCCCTCTTCTTAGCGGCCGGACGGGCGATGAGCAGTTCTTC.

V and J are TRBV6-5 and TRBJ1-2, with D maybe TRBD1 (5 bases). Trimming removed 6 bases at V and 4 bases at J, with 18 bases between. This CDR3 contains 15 residues. Germline V gives CDR1 MNHEY, CDR2 SVGAGI. The CDR3 region is CASSYRGGIGYGYTF. The CDR3 nucleotides read TGTGCCAGCAGCTACCGTGGGGGGATTGGCTATGGCTACACCTTC.

V gene TRBV7-2 combines with J gene TRBJ2-5; TRBD1 is a possible D gene (6 bases). The CDR3 consists of 15 residues. From germline, CDR1 is SGHTA and CDR2 FQGNSA. V lost 5 bases and J lost 2, with 15 bases in between. CDR3 in amino acids: CASSGRTGNQETQYF. DNA for the CDR3: TGTGCCAGCAGCGGAAGAACAGGGAATCAAGAGACCCAGTACTTC.

The J gene is TRBJ2-7, the V gene TRBV27; D call uncertain. V gave up 2 bases and J gave up 3 bases, with 8 bases separating them. The CDR3 loop spans 13 amino acids. CDR1 and CDR2 (germline): MNHEY, SMNVEV (reference sequence). DNA of the CDR3: TGTGCCAGCAGTTTAGACTCAAACTACGAGCAGTACTTC. It codes for CASSLDSNYEQYF.